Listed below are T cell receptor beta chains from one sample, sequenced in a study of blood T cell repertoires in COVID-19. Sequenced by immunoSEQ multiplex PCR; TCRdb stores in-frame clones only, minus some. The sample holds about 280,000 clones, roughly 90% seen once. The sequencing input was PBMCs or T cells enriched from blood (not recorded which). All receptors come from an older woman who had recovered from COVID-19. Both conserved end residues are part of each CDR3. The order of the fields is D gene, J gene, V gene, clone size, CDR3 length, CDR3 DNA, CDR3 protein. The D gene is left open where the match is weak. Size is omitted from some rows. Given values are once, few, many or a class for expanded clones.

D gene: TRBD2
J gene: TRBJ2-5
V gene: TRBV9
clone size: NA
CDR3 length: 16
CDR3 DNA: TGTGCCAGCAGCGTTTCTAGCGGGAGAGTCCAAGAGACCCAGTACTTC
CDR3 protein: CASSVSSGRVQETQYF

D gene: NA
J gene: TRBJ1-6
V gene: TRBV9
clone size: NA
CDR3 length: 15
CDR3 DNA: TGTGCCAGCAGCCCGGAGGGGTCCTATAATTCACCCCTCCACTTT
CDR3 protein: CASSPEGSYNSPLHF

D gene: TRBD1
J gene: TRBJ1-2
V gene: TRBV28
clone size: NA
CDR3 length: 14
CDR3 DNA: TGTGCCAGCAGTAGACAGGGACAGGGGACTGGCTACACCTTC
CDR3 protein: CASSRQGQGTGYTF

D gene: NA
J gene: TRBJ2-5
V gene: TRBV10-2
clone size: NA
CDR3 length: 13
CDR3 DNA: TGCGCCAGCAGTGAGAGGGGGCAAGAGACCCAGTACTTC
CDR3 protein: CASSERGQETQYF

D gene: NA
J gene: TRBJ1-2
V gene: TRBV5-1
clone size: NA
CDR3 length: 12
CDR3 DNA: TGCGCCAGCAGCTTCGGGTTGGCGGGCTACACCTTC
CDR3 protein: CASSFGLAGYTF

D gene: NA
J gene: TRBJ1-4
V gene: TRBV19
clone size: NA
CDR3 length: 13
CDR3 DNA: TGTGCCAGCCGGAGGGGGGGGCCTGAAAAACTGTTTTTT
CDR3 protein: CASRRGGPEKLFF

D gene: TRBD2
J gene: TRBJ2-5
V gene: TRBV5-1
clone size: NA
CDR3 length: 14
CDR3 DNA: TGCGCCAGCAGCTCCCGACTAGCGGTTGAGACCCAGTACTTC
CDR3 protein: CASSSRLAVETQYF

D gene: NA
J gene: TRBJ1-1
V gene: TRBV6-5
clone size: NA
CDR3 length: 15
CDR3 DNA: TGTGCCAGCAGTTCGCTGGACGGACCGGGGGCTGAAGCTTTCTTT
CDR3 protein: CASSSLDGPGAEAFF

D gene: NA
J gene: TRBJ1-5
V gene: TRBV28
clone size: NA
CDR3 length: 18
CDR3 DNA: TGTGCCAGCATCCCGGGGTCCCTACTAAGTTATAGCAATCAGCCCCAGCATTTT
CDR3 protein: CASIPGSLLSYSNQPQHF

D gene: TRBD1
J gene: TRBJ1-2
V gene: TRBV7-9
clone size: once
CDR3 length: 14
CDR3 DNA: TGTGCCAGCAGCACCGGGACAGGTGACTATGGCTACACCTTC
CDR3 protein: CASSTGTGDYGYTF

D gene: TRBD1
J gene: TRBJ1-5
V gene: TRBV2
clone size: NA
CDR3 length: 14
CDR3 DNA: TGTGCCAGCACCAAAGGACAGGGGGATCAGCCCCAGCATTTT
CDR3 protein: CASTKGQGDQPQHF

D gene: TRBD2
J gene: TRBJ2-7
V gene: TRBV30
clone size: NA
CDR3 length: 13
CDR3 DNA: TGTGCCGGGACTAGCGGGATGGCGGTCGAGCAGTACTTC
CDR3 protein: CAGTSGMAVEQYF

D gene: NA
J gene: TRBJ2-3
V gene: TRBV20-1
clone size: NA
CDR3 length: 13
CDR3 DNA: TGCAGTGCTAGTTGGGCCTCCACAGATACGCAGTATTTT
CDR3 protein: CSASWASTDTQYF

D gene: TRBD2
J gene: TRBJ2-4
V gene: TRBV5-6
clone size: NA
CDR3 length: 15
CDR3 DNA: TGTGCCAGCAGCTTGGCAGCGCGGGAGGGGAACATTCAGTACTTC
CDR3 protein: CASSLAAREGNIQYF

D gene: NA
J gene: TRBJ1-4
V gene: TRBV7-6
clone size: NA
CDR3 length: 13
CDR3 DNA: TGTGCCAGCGGCGACAGAGTCAATGAAAAACTGTTTTTT
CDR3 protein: CASGDRVNEKLFF

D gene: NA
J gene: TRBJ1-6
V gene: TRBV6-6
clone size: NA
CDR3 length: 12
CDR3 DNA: TGTGCCGGCCGGGAAAATAATTCACCCCTCCACTTT
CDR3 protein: CAGRENNSPLHF

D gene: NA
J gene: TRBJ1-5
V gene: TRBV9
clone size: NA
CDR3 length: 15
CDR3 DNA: TGTGCCAGCAGCGTAGAGGCAGGATTCAATCAGCCCCAGCATTTT
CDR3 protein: CASSVEAGFNQPQHF

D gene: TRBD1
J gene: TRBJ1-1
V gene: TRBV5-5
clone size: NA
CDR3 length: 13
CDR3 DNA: TGTGCCAGCAGCCTGTTAGGGGGCGTTGCTGCTTTCTTT
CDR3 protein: CASSLLGGVAAFF

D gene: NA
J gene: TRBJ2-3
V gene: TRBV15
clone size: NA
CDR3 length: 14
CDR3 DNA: TGTGCCACCAGCAGCAGGGGTAGCACAGATACGCAGTATTTT
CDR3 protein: CATSSRGSTDTQYF

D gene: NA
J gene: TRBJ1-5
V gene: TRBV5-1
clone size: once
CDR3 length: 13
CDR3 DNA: TGCGCCAGCAGCTTCACAGTCAATCAGCCCCAGCATTTT
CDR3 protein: CASSFTVNQPQHF

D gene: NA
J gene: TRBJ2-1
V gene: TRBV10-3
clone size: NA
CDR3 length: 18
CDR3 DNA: TGTGCCATCAGTGAGGCGGGGTCAGCGTCATACTATTACAATGAGCAGTTCTTC
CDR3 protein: CAISEAGSASYYYNEQFF

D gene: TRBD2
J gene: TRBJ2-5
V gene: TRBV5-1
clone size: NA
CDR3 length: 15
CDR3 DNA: TGCGCCAGCAGCTTGCTTAGCGGGGGACAAGAGACCCAGTACTTC
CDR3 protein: CASSLLSGGQETQYF

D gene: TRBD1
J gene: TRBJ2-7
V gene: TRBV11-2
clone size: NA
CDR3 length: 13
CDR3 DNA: TGTGCCAGCAGCCTAACAGGGGGCTGGGAGCAGTACTTC
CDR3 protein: CASSLTGGWEQYF

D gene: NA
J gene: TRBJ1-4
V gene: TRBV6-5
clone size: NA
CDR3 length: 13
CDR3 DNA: TGTGCCAGCAGTCCGCCAGGGTCTGAAAAACTGTTTTTT
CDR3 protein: CASSPPGSEKLFF

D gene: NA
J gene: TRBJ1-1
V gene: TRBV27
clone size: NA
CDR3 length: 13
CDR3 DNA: TGTGCCAGCAGTTTTCGGGGGGGCACTGAAGCTTTCTTT
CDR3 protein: CASSFRGGTEAFF

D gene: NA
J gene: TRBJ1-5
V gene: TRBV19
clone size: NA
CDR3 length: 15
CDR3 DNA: TGTGCCAGTACCCCTGAGAGGGTAAGCAATCAGCCCCAGCATTTT
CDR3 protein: CASTPERVSNQPQHF

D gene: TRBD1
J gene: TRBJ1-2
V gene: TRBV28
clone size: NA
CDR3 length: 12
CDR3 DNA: TGTGCCAGCAGGGACAGGGGACGCGGCTACACCTTC
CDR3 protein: CASRDRGRGYTF

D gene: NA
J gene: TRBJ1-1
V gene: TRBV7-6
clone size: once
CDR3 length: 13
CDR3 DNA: TGTGCCAGCAGCTTAACTGGAGAGACTGAAGCTTTCTTT
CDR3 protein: CASSLTGETEAFF

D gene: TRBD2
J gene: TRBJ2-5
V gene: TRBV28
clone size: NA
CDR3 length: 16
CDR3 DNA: TGTGCCAGCAGTTTAATCGGACTAGCGAGTCGGGAGACCCAGTACTTC
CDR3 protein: CASSLIGLASRETQYF

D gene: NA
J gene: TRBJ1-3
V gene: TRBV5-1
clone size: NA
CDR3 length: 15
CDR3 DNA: TGCGCCAGCAGCTTGGATGGGACACCTGGAAACACCATATATTTT
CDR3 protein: CASSLDGTPGNTIYF

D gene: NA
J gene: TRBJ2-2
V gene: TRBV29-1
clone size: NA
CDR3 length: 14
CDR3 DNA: TGCAGCGTTGAAGATGAGACAGCCATCGGGGAGCTGTTTTTT
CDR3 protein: CSVEDETAIGELFF

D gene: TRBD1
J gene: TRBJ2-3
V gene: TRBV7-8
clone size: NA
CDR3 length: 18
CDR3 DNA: TGTGCCAGCAGCAAGGGACAGGGAGGACACCTAGGCACAGATACGCAGTATTTT
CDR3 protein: CASSKGQGGHLGTDTQYF

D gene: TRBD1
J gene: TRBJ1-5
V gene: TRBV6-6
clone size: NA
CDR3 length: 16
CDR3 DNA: TGTGCCAGCAGTTACTTGGGACAGGGGGTAAATCAGCCCCAGCATTTT
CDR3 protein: CASSYLGQGVNQPQHF

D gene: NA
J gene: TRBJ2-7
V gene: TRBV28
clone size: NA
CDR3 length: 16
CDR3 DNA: TGTGCCAGCAGTTTCCCCGTCGGAGGCAGCTCCTACGAGCAGTACTTC
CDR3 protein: CASSFPVGGSSYEQYF

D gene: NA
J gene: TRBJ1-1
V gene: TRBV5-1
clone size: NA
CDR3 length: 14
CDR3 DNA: TGCGCCAGCAGCTTGCAACCAAGCGGGACTGAAGCTTTCTTT
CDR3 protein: CASSLQPSGTEAFF

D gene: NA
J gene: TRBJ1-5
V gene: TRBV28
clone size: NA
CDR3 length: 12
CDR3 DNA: TGTGCCAGCAGCGTACAGGGTCAGCCCCAGCATTTT
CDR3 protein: CASSVQGQPQHF

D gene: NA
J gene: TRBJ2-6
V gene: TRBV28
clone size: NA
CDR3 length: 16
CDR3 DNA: TGTGCCAGCAGTTGGGACATTCGCTCTGGGGCCAACGTCCTGACTTTC
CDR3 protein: CASSWDIRSGANVLTF

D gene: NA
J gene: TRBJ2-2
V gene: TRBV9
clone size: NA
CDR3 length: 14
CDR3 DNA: TGTGCCAGCAGCGTAGCCAGGAACACCGGGGAGCTGTTTTTT
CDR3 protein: CASSVARNTGELFF

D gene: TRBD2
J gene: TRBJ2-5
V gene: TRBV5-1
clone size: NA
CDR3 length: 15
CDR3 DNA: TGCGCCAGCAGCGGGTTGACTAGCGGCCAAGAGACCCAGTACTTC
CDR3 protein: CASSGLTSGQETQYF

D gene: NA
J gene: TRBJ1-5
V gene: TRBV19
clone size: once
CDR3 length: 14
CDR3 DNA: TGTGCCAGTAAGGGAAGCGGGGGGAATCAGCCCCAGCATTTT
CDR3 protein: CASKGSGGNQPQHF

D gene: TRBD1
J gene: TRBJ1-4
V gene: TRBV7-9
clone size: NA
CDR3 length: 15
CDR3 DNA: TGTGCCAGCAGCACCTGGACAGGCAGTAATGAAAAACTGTTTTTT
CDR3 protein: CASSTWTGSNEKLFF

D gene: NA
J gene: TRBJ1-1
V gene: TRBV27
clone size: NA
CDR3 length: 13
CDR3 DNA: TGTGCCAGCAAAAACAGCATGAACACTGAAGCTTTCTTT
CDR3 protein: CASKNSMNTEAFF

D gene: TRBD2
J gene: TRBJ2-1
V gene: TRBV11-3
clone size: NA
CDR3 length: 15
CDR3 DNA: TGTGCCAGCAGCTTGGGACTAGCGGGGGGGTATGAGCAGTTCTTC
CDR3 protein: CASSLGLAGGYEQFF

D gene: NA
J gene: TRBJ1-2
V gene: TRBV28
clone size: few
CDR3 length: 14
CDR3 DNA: TGTGCCAGCAGTTTTCTAGCAGTGATGAGTGGCTACACCTTC
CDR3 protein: CASSFLAVMSGYTF

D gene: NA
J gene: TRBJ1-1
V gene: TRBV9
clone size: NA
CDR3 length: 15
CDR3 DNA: TGTGCCAGCAGCGAGGGGGGGCGGATGAACACTGAAGCTTTCTTT
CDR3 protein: CASSEGGRMNTEAFF

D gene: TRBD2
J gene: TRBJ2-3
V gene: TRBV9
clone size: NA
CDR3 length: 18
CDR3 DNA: TGTGCCAGCAGCGCAGGGAGCGGGGGGCCCCGTTTAGCAGATACGCAGTATTTT
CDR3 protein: CASSAGSGGPRLADTQYF

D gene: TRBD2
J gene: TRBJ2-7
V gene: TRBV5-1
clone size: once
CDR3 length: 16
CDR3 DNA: TGCGCCAGCAGCCCAGCGCTAGCGGGAGGGCCCTACGAGCAGTACTTC
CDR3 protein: CASSPALAGGPYEQYF

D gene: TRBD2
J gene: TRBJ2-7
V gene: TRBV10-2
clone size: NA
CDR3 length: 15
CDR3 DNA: TGCGCCAGCAGTGATTCGAGCGGGGGGGATTACGAGCAGTACTTC
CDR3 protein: CASSDSSGGDYEQYF

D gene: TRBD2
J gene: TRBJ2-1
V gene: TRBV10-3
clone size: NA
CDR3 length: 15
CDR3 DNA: TGTGCCATCAGACCTTCTAGCGGGAGGGCCGATGAGCAGTTCTTC
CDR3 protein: CAIRPSSGRADEQFF

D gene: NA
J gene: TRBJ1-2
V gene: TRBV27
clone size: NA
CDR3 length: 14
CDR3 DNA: TGTGCCAGCAGTGACCAGGGTCCGAAGTATGGCTACACCTTC
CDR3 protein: CASSDQGPKYGYTF